This T cell receptor beta chain was identified during a study of shared clonotypes between healthy human individuals. Study-wide findings and caveats: Donor scarcity curtailed the genetic and exposure-history diversity represented herein.

Germline assignment: CDR1 SGHTA and CDR2 FQGNSA. The V end was cut by 1 base, the J end by 1 base, with 8 bases between. The CDR3 covers 14 residues. Clones were read by immunoSEQ multiplex PCR, and TCRdb kept only the in-frame ones, dropping some. The repertoire consists of about 2.1 million clones, with 93% occurring once and the leading ten covering under 2%. Cells designated naive CD8 were CD45RO-negative and were positively selected for CCR7, with terminally differentiated effector memory CD45RA+ cells excluded. This clone was detected only once. The antigen is undetermined. This receptor was taken from a man between 18 and 29 years old in good health. Some clones in this sample may be carry-over from other donors' samples. The rearrangement joins TRBV7-2 to TRBJ2-7; a weak D match, TRBD2 (6 bases). The sample was naive CD8+ T cells from PBMCs. DNA of the CDR3: TGTGCCAGCAGCTTAGAGGGACTTTCCTACGAGCAGTACTTC. Its protein product is CASSLEGLSYEQYF.